A selection of T cell receptor beta chains follows, all from one sample in a study of monozygotic twins with inflammatory bowel disease. TCRdb reprocessed the 5' RACE reads and stores each CDR3 protein as one record, lacking DNA. This sample's clone table lists around 370,000 distinct CDR3 sequences. Sequenced input: blood. All receptors derive from a human donor with ulcerative colitis or Crohn's disease, or a healthy co-twin of an affected twin (not recorded which). CDR3s include the opening cysteine and the closing phenylalanine or tryptophan. The order of the fields is V gene, J gene, CDR3 protein.

V: TRBV18; J: TRBJ2-1; CDR3: CASSPRLAGLSSYNEQFF
V: TRBV20-1; J: TRBJ1-6; CDR3: CSAIRGYNSPLHF
V: TRBV5-1; J: TRBJ2-1; CDR3: CASSLNTGGLNEQFF
V: TRBV18; J: TRBJ1-1; CDR3: CASSPRTVDTEAFF
V: TRBV20-1; J: TRBJ2-2; CDR3: CSAGRGRGNTGELFF
V: TRBV7-9; J: TRBJ2-5; CDR3: CASSKGLAGGIQETQYF
V: TRBV10-3; J: TRBJ2-7; CDR3: CAISDSRGVPYEQYF
V: TRBV7-9; J: TRBJ2-3; CDR3: CASSPLGGGTQYF
V: TRBV6-5; J: TRBJ1-2; CDR3: CASSPGLYGYTF
V: TRBV28; J: TRBJ1-1; CDR3: CATRSGQASTEAFF
V: TRBV29-1; J: TRBJ1-2; CDR3: CSLGGAYGYTF
V: TRBV7-8; J: TRBJ2-7; CDR3: CASSPEPGTGFYEQYF
V: TRBV28; J: TRBJ1-1; CDR3: CASSLIDRRTEAFF
V: TRBV3-1; J: TRBJ2-3; CDR3: CASSLVAVGTQYF
V: TRBV5-1; J: TRBJ1-3; CDR3: CASSRSTGDSGNTIYF
V: TRBV6-2/TRBV6-3; J: TRBJ2-7; CDR3: CASRAWDRRVYEQYF
V: TRBV12-3/TRBV12-4; J: TRBJ2-3; CDR3: CASSLDTGPGTDTQYF
V: TRBV2; J: TRBJ2-4; CDR3: CASSSGPGNIQYF
V: TRBV20-1; J: TRBJ2-3; CDR3: CSARAAGGKDTQYF
V: TRBV29-1; J: TRBJ2-5; CDR3: CSVLGGRGRETQYF
V: TRBV4-1; J: TRBJ1-5; CDR3: CASSQDVGVSQPQHF
V: TRBV7-3; J: TRBJ2-2; CDR3: CASSLRALDKMNTGELFF
V: TRBV7-2; J: TRBJ1-6; CDR3: CASSSAGTVYNSPLHF
V: TRBV5-1; J: TRBJ2-5; CDR3: CASSPQNRRETQYF
V: TRBV5-1; J: TRBJ2-2; CDR3: CASSFGYLQPNTGELFF
V: TRBV5-6; J: TRBJ2-7; CDR3: CASSPGEYEQYF
V: TRBV7-2; J: TRBJ2-7; CDR3: CASSLLAGDVNEQYF
V: TRBV4-1; J: TRBJ2-7; CDR3: CASSQDRPSGGSSYEQYF
V: TRBV30; J: TRBJ1-1; CDR3: CAWDAGAGNTEAFF
V: TRBV5-1; J: TRBJ2-3; CDR3: CASSSGYGVSDTQYF
V: TRBV4-1; J: TRBJ2-7; CDR3: CASSQDSGRRYEQYF
V: TRBV5-4; J: TRBJ2-3; CDR3: CASSLASGTGASSTDTQYF
V: TRBV6-5; J: TRBJ1-4; CDR3: CASSYGPGGAINEKLFF
V: TRBV6-2/TRBV6-3; J: TRBJ2-3; CDR3: CASKRGATDTQYF
V: TRBV15; J: TRBJ2-2; CDR3: CATSRDGGTGSRYGELFF
V: TRBV7-9; J: TRBJ1-2; CDR3: CASSQNDYGYTF
V: TRBV18; J: TRBJ2-3; CDR3: CASSPPRGDTQYF
V: TRBV7-9; J: TRBJ2-7; CDR3: CASSSKTGNYEQYF
V: TRBV9; J: TRBJ2-1; CDR3: CASSPGISYNEQFF
V: TRBV4-3; J: TRBJ1-4; CDR3: CASSQEISGRLTNEKLFF
V: TRBV5-1; J: TRBJ2-4; CDR3: CASSFDGTTQNIQYF
V: TRBV10-3; J: TRBJ2-3; CDR3: CAIRSMTSGDADTQYF
V: TRBV7-3; J: TRBJ2-3; CDR3: CASSNPSTDTQYF